A single sample gave rise to the 27 T cell receptor beta chains below, sequenced in a study of beta chain features in type 1 diabetes. Sequenced material consisted of expressed TCRB transcripts (all of the isolated RNA was reverse transcribed). This table comes from immunoSEQ multiplex PCR, and its TCRdb copy is limited to in-frame clones, with some not included. The data contain around 500,000 clones, 30% of them singletons. The sequencing sample was made of naive CD4+ T cells from blood. The source of these receptors is a man aged 18 to 30 in good health.

The chain has TRBV12-5 and TRBJ2-1; 7 bases align to TRBD2. The CDR3 runs to 17 residues. V gave up 1 base and J gave up 8 bases; unmatched junction bases: 14. Germline V lookup: CDR1 LGHNT, CDR2 FRNRAP. CDR3 in DNA: TGTGCTAGTGGTTTGGGCCTACTAGCGATGGGATTCGATGAGCAGTTCTTC. Translation gives CASGLGLLAMGFDEQFF.

The V and J genes are TRBV9 and TRBJ1-5; D unresolved. Germline lookup yields CDR1 SGDLS and CDR2 YYNGEE. The CDR3 covers 13 residues. Trimming took 4 bases from V and 7 from J, leaving 12 bases between them. The CDR3 loop is CASSPGFGQPQHF. CDR3 in DNA: TGTGCCAGCAGCCCGGGATTCGGGCAGCCCCAGCATTTT.

The rearrangement joins TRBV7-2 to TRBJ2-3; 8 bases map to TRBD1. CDR3 length: 14 amino acids. CDR1 SGHTA and CDR2 FQGNSA come from the germline V gene. Losses at the gene ends were 3 bases for V and 4 bases for J; bases not matched to a gene: 3. The chain's CDR3 is CASSLDRVADTQYF. CDR3 nucleotides: TGTGCCAGCAGCTTGGACAGGGTAGCAGATACGCAGTATTTT.

Only a few counts were recorded for this clone. The rearrangement links TRBV2 to TRBJ1-2, with TRBD1 matching 8 bases. The CDR3 runs 14 residues. Germline CDR1 is SNHLY and CDR2 is FYNNEI. The junction had 5 bases not matched to a gene; V was cut back by 5 bases and J by 3 bases. CDR3 nucleotides: TGTGCCAGCAGTCCCGGACAGGGCCACTATGGCTACACCTTC. This codes for CASSPGQGHYGYTF.

V and J are TRBV5-1 and TRBJ2-5; TRBD1 matches 8 bases. The CDR3 extends over 13 amino acids. The junction had 4 bases not matched to a gene; V was cut back by 6 bases and J by 3 bases. Germline V gene lookup returns CDR1 SGHRS and CDR2 YFSETQ. CDR3 bases: TGCGCCAGCAATCCAGGGGGCGAAGAGACCCAGTACTTC. It yields the protein CASNPGGEETQYF. The full variable domain, in which reference TRBV5-1 and TRBJ2-5 provide the parts outside the CDR3, is KAGVTQTPRYLIKTRGQQVTLSCSPISGHRSVSWYQQTPGQGLQFLFEYFSETQRNKGNFPGRFSGRQFSNSRSEMNVSTLELGDSALYLCASNPGGEETQYFGPGTRLLVL.

The CDR3 protein is CASSQDLQLIYGYTF. In DNA, the CDR3 is TGCGCCAGCAGCCAAGATCTCCAGCTCATCTATGGCTACACCTTC. This rearrangement joins TRBV4-3 to TRBJ1-2; the D is unclear. V lost 0 bases, J lost 4 bases, and 12 bases lay in between. Germline-derived CDR1 and CDR2 are LGHNA and YSLEER. The length of the CDR3 is 15 residues.

This sequence joins TRBV30 and TRBJ1-1, with D hard to call. Trimming pared 4 bases from V and 3 bases from J, leaving 12 bases between. The CDR3 length is 13 residues. Germline assignment: CDR1 GTSNPN and CDR2 SVGIG (reference sequence). The CDR3 loop reads CAWNMIADTEAFF. The CDR3 coding sequence is TGTGCCTGGAACATGATTGCTGACACTGAAGCTTTCTTT.

This clone appeared a single time. The J gene is TRBJ1-1, the V gene TRBV30; 10 bases fit TRBD1. Germline V gene data show CDR1 as GTSNPN and CDR2 as SVGIG (reference sequence). CDR3 size: 14 residues. The J segment lost 5 bases and the V segment lost 7 bases, leaving 10 bases of the junction unmatched. Written as DNA, the CDR3 is TGTGCCTTGACCCGGGACAGGGGTTGGACTGAAGCTTTCTTT. This translates into CALTRDRGWTEAFF.

This chain joins TRBV9 and TRBJ2-1; D is ambiguous. CDR1 is SGDLS and CDR2 is YYNGEE in the germline V gene. CDR3 length equals 15 residues. V was shortened by 0 bases and J by 5 bases, with 12 bases between the two germline ends. The CDR3 coding sequence is TGTGCCAGCAGCGTAGTCCCGCGAGGTGACAATGAGCAGTTCTTC. Protein: CASSVVPRGDNEQFF. Complete variable domain (other parts from reference TRBV9 and TRBJ2-1): DSGVTQTPKHLITATGQRVTLRCSPRSGDLSVYWYQQSLDQGLQFLIQYYNGEERAKGNILERFSAQQFPDLHSELNLSSLELGDSALYFCASSVVPRGDNEQFFGPGTRLTVL.

This clone was seen a few times. The chain uses TRBV5-1 and TRBJ2-6; D gene unclear. Germline V lookup: CDR1 SGHRS, CDR2 YFSETQ. This CDR3 is 14 amino acids long. The V gene lost 4 bases and the J gene lost 0 bases, with 5 bases spanning the gap. CDR3 loop: CASSTNSGANVLTF. For the CDR3, the DNA is TGCGCCAGCAGCACCAACTCTGGGGCCAACGTCCTGACTTTC.

This clone was picked up a small number of times. The chain joins TRBV13 to TRBJ1-1; D might be TRBD1 (6 bases). The CDR3 runs to 16 residues. The germline V gene encodes CDR1 PRHDT and CDR2 FYEKMQ (reference sequence). V lost 3 bases, J lost 5 bases, and 19 bases lay in between. This CDR3 reads CASSFVFGGRRTEAFF. The CDR3 DNA is TGTGCCAGCAGCTTTGTCTTTGGGGGGCGCAGGACTGAAGCTTTCTTT.

V usage is TRBV30 and J usage is TRBJ1-2, with TRBD1 as a possible D gene (6 bases). This CDR3 is built from 13 residues. V shed 4 bases and J shed 7 bases, with 16 bases lying between them. Germline V gene lookup returns CDR1 GTSNPN and CDR2 SVGIG (reference sequence). The CDR3 reads CAWKVYRESGYTF. The CDR3 region has the DNA TGTGCCTGGAAGGTTTACAGGGAAAGTGGCTACACCTTC.

This clone was found a few times. This chain connects TRBV9 to TRBJ1-2; maybe TRBD1 (5 bases). CDR3 length equals 13 residues. V lost 4 bases and J 7 bases, leaving 14 bases between the germline ends. The germline gives CDR1 SGDLS, CDR2 YYNGEE. The CDR3 reads CASSSGTFSGYTF. The CDR3 DNA follows: TGTGCCAGCAGCTCCGGGACTTTTAGTGGCTACACCTTC.

This sequence joins TRBV30 and TRBJ1-1; perhaps TRBD1 as D (5 bases). This CDR3 has 19 residues. From germline, CDR1 is GTSNPN and CDR2 SVGIG (reference sequence). V lost 7 bases, J lost 1 base, and 31 bases lay in between. The CDR3 DNA reads TGTGCCTCGAGATCCGGGACGGACTATATGGGAGTTGGGAACACTGAAGCTTTCTTT. Translating it yields CASRSGTDYMGVGNTEAFF.

This clone has a handful of counts. This chain links TRBV9 with TRBJ2-5; D may match TRBD1 or TRBD2 (5 bases each). Germline V gene data show CDR1 as SGDLS and CDR2 as YYNGEE. The V and J ends lost 4 bases and 1 base respectively, with 20 bases between them. This CDR3 spans 17 amino acids. This CDR3 reads CASSSRMGPLGQETQYF. The CDR3 DNA sequence: TGTGCCAGCAGCTCTCGGATGGGACCATTGGGCCAAGAGACCCAGTACTTC.

The J gene is TRBJ2-7, the V gene TRBV2, with D tentatively TRBD2 (5 bases). The CDR3 totals 13 residues. V was pared by 2 bases and J by 4 bases, with 9 bases between. Germline assignment: CDR1 SNHLY and CDR2 FYNNEI. The DNA for the CDR3 is TGTGCCAGCAGTGAAACTAGTTCGTACGAGCAGTACTTC. Protein: CASSETSSYEQYF.

The J gene is TRBJ1-1, the V gene TRBV7-2; the match to TRBD1 covers 8 bases. Germline CDR1 and CDR2: SGHTA and FQGNSA. CDR3 length: 14 residues. Unmatched junction bases numbered 4, after V lost 3 bases and J lost 4 bases. The CDR3: CASSFRDRRTEAFF. The CDR3 DNA is TGTGCCAGCAGCTTCCGGGACAGGCGCACTGAAGCTTTCTTT.

The CDR3 region is CASSASGTSGANVLTF. The CDR3 DNA reads as TGTGCCAGCAGCGCTTCGGGGACATCTGGGGCCAACGTCCTGACTTTC. V usage is TRBV7-9 and J usage is TRBJ2-6, with a possible D match to TRBD1 (6 bases). There are 16 residues in the CDR3. Germline V gives CDR1 SEHNR, CDR2 FQNEAQ (reference sequence). V was cut by 5 bases and J by 1 base, with 12 bases left in between. Full variable domain (outside the CDR3, taken from reference TRBV7-9 and TRBJ2-6): DTGVSQNPRHKITKRGQNVTFRCDPISEHNRLYWYRQTLGQGPEFLTYFQNEAQLEKSRLLSDRFSAERPKGSFSTLEIQRTEQGDSAMYLCASSASGTSGANVLTFGAGSRLTVL.

This clone was seen a few times. This sample also contains other DNA sequences that code for the same CDR3. This chain links TRBV29-1 with TRBJ2-7; TRBD2 matches at 10 bases. Germline CDR1 and CDR2: SQVTM and ANQGSEA. The CDR3 extends over 12 amino acids. V shed 7 bases and J 4 bases; nucleotides not matched to a gene: 4. The CDR3 protein is CSASGRGYEQYF. The CDR3 region has the DNA TGCAGCGCAAGCGGGAGGGGTTACGAGCAGTACTTC.

V and J are TRBV4-3 and TRBJ2-2; no reliable D call. V was cut by 1 base and J by 8 bases, with 14 bases left in between. Germline V CDR1 and CDR2: LGHNA, YSLEER. The CDR3 runs 15 residues. The CDR3: CASSQGLLVLGELFF. Written as DNA, the CDR3 is TGCGCCAGCAGCCAAGGGCTCCTTGTGTTGGGGGAGCTGTTTTTT.

The chain is built from TRBV7-9 and TRBJ1-4; D remains unclear. Trimming removed 5 bases at V and 10 bases at J, with 11 bases between. The germline V gene encodes CDR1 SEHNR and CDR2 FQNEAQ (reference sequence). The CDR3 extends over 12 amino acids. The CDR3 loop reads CASSADAPKLFF. The DNA of the CDR3 is TGTGCCAGCAGCGCGGACGCCCCAAAACTGTTTTTT. The full variable domain, in which reference TRBV7-9 and TRBJ1-4 provide the parts outside the CDR3, is DTGVSQNPRHKITKRGQNVTFRCDPISEHNRLYWYRQTLGQGPEFLTYFQNEAQLEKSRLLSDRFSAERPKGSFSTLEIQRTEQGDSAMYLCASSADAPKLFFGSGTQLSVL.

This clone has just a few counts. The V and J genes are TRBV29-1 and TRBJ2-2; the match to TRBD2 covers 9 bases. The V and J ends lost 1 base and 3 bases, in that order; junction bases with no gene match: 0. Per the germline V gene, CDR1 is SQVTM and CDR2 is ANQGSEA. This CDR3 comprises 14 residues. CDR3 DNA: TGCAGCGTTGAAGTAGCGGGAGACACCGGGGAGCTGTTTTTT. As protein: CSVEVAGDTGELFF.

This rearrangement joins TRBV19 to TRBJ2-1; 11 nucleotides line up with TRBD2. This CDR3 is 15 amino acids long. The junction had 5 bases not matched to a gene; V was cut back by 3 bases and J by 7 bases. The germline V gene encodes CDR1 LNHDA and CDR2 SQIVND (reference sequence). The CDR3 is CASSILGLAVNEQFF. CDR3 in DNA: TGTGCCAGTAGTATCCTGGGACTAGCGGTGAATGAGCAGTTCTTC.

This clone has a handful of counts. The chain uses TRBV2 and TRBJ2-4; 9 positions match TRBD1. Germline V gene data show CDR1 as SNHLY and CDR2 as FYNNEI. The V segment lost 4 bases and the J segment 8 bases; nucleotides outside the gene matches: 3. CDR3 size: 13 residues. CDR3 amino acids: CASSGDREDIQYF. The CDR3 nucleotides are TGTGCCAGCAGTGGGGACAGGGAGGACATTCAGTACTTC.

V gene TRBV14 combines with J gene TRBJ2-5; D gene ambiguous. Germline values: CDR1 SGHDN, CDR2 FVKESK. The V gene lost 1 base and the J gene lost 10 bases, with 13 bases spanning the gap. This CDR3 contains 13 residues. The CDR3 sequence is CASSQVLLGYQYF. CDR3 nucleotide sequence: TGTGCCAGCAGCCAAGTCCTTCTGGGCTACCAGTACTTC.

In nucleotides, the CDR3 is TGTGCCAGCAGTCCCCAAGAGACCCAGTACTTC. This sequence encodes CASSPQETQYF. The rearrangement uses TRBV25-1 and TRBJ2-5, with D hard to call. The CDR3 has 11 amino acids. Germline V gene lookup returns CDR1 MGHDK and CDR2 SYGVNS. The V gene lost 5 bases and the J gene lost 1 base, with 2 bases spanning the gap.

The chain is built from TRBV27 and TRBJ2-7; weak D call: TRBD1 (5 bases). The length of the CDR3 is 14 residues. V lost 3 bases to trimming and J lost 4 bases, with 13 bases between them. Germline CDR1 and CDR2: MNHEY and SMNVEV (reference sequence). The CDR3 DNA follows: TGTGCCAGCAGTTTGAAGGGGATAACTTACGAGCAGTACTTC. Translating it yields CASSLKGITYEQYF.